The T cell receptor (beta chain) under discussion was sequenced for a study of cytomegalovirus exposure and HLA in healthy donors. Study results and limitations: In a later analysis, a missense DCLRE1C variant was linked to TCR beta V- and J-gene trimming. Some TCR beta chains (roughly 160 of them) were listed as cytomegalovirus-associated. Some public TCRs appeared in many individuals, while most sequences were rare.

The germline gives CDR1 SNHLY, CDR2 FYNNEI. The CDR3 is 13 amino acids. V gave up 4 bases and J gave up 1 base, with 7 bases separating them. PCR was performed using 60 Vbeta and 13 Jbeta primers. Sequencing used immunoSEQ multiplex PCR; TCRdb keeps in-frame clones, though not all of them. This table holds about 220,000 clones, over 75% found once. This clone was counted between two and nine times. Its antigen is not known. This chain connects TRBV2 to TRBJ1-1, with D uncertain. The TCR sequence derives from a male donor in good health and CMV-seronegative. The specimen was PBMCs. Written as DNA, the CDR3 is TGTGCCAGCAGTGTCGAGAAGAACACTGAAGCTTTCTTT. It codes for CASSVEKNTEAFF.